The subject of this entry is one TCR beta chain. Other DNA variants within this sample encode the same CDR3. This sample stems from a study of beta chain features in type 1 diabetes. Study background: In age, gender and cell yields, patients were similar to healthy donors.

All of the isolated RNA was reverse transcribed, so expressed TCRB transcripts were sequenced. TCRdb's copy holds only in-frame clones and misses some; the assay was immunoSEQ multiplex PCR. Found here are hundreds of thousands of clones, around 12% of them singletons; the top ten hold roughly 0.015%. Germline-derived CDR1 and CDR2 are SGHNT and YYREEE (reference sequence). V lost 3 bases and J lost 4; bases outside the gene matches: 5. The CDR3 loop spans 14 amino acids. The sample was naive CD4+ T cells from blood. The V gene is TRBV5-4, the J gene TRBJ1-2, with 8 bases fitting TRBD1. The receptor was isolated from a man younger than 30 in good health. The CDR3 sequence is CASSSLTGVYGYTF. In DNA form, the CDR3 reads TGTGCCAGCAGCTCCCTGACAGGGGTCTATGGCTACACCTTC.